This TCR beta chain was recorded in a study of radiotherapy plus CTLA-4 blockade in lung cancer. Study-level points and caveats: Following radiotherapy plus ipilimumab, tumor-derived TCR clones expanded in the blood.

The CDR3 covers 14 residues. Germline CDR1 is SGHAT and CDR2 is FQNNGV. Germline trimming cut 5 bases from V and 5 bases from J; bases unmatched to any gene: 4. Comments on this clone: Its specificity is not known.

Measured with immunoSEQ multiplex PCR; TCRdb has only the in-frame clones, and not every one. This table holds 75,000 or so clones, 78% found once. The origin of this receptor is a human donor with non-small cell lung cancer who had a complete response to radiotherapy plus ipilimumab. The chain employs TRBV11-2 and TRBJ2-2, with TRBD2 identical over 8 bases. The material was peripheral blood, obtained from a patient treated with radiotherapy plus ipilimumab. This CDR3 reads CASSLGLVTGELFF. The DNA for the CDR3 is TGTGCCAGCAGCCTGGGACTAGTTACCGGGGAGCTGTTTTTT.